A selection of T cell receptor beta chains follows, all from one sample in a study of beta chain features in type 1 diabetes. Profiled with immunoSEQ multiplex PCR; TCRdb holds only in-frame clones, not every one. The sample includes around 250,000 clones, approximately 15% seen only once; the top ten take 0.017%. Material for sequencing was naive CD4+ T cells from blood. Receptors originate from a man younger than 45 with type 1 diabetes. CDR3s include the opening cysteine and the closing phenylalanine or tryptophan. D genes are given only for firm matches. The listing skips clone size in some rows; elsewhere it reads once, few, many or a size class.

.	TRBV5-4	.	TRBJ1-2	TGTGCCAGCAGCTTGGGGGGGCACGAGTATGGCTACACCTTC	CASSLGGHEYGYTF
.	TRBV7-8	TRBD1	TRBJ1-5	TGTGCCAGCAGCCCCATGAATCCAGGGGGCTACAATCAGCCCCAGCATTTT	CASSPMNPGGYNQPQHF
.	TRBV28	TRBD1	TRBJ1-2	TGTGCCAGCGGACAGGATTATGGCTACACCTTC	CASGQDYGYTF
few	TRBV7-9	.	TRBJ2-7	TGTGCCAGCAGCGTTCGGGAGGGGGCTTACGAGCAGTACTTC	CASSVREGAYEQYF
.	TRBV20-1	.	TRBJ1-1	TGCAGTGCCCGGGAGAACACTGAAGCTTTCTTT	CSARENTEAFF
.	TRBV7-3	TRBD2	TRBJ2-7	TGTGCCAGCAGCTATACTAGCGGGAGGACCTACGAGCAGTACTTC	CASSYTSGRTYEQYF
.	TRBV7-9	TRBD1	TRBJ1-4	TGTGCCAGCAGCTCCGACAGGGGGCGGGAAAAACTGTTTTTT	CASSSDRGREKLFF
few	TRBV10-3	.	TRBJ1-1	TGTGCCATCGCGAAGGAGACTGAAGCTTTCTTT	CAIAKETEAFF
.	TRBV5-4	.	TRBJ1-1	TGTGCCAGCAGCTTGATTACGGGGGAAGCTTTCTTT	CASSLITGEAFF
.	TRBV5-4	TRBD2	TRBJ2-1	TGTGCCAGCAGTCCCGTGAGCGGGAGGGCAGATGAGCAGTTCTTC	CASSPVSGRADEQFF
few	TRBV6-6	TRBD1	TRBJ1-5	TGTGCCAGCAGCCAAGACAGGGGCAATCAGCCCCAGCATTTT	CASSQDRGNQPQHF
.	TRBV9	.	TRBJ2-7	TGTGCCAGCAGCAGACAGGTTATGGCCTACGAGCAGTACTTC	CASSRQVMAYEQYF
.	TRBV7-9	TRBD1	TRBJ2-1	TGTGCCAGCAGCTCTCCGGGACAGGCGGTTTACAATGAGCAGTTCTTC	CASSSPGQAVYNEQFF
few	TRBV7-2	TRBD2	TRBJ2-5	TGTGCCAGCAGCCGGGGACTAGCGGGGCAAGAGACCCAGTACTTC	CASSRGLAGQETQYF
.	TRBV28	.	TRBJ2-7	TGTGCCAGCAGTTTATCGCGGGACGAGCAGTACTTC	CASSLSRDEQYF
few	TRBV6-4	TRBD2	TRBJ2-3	TGTGCCAGCAAAGGACTAGCGGGAGAAGATACGCAGTATTTT	CASKGLAGEDTQYF
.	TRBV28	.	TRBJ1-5	TGTGCCAGCAGGACCGCGCAGGGCAATCAGCCCCAGCATTTT	CASRTAQGNQPQHF
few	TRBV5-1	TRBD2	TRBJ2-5	TGCGCCAGCAGCGAGGGACTAGCAGAGACCCAGTACTTC	CASSEGLAETQYF